This T cell receptor (beta chain) was recovered during a study of shared clonotypes between healthy human individuals. General study findings and limits: The study found about 5% of naive CD4 clonotypes shared across a few donors.

Repertoires were generated with immunoSEQ multiplex PCR, while TCRdb's copy carries only in-frame clones and drops some. The sample has about 1.5 million clones; around 98% are singletons. Germline assignment: CDR1 LGHNA and CDR2 YNFKEQ. This CDR3 has 16 residues. V shed 3 bases and J shed 6 bases, with 18 bases lying between them. In the case of this clone: The antigen remains undetermined.

Sequenced: naive CD4+ T cells sorted from blood. Subset of the sample: CD45RA+ positively selected. The J gene is TRBJ2-1, the V gene TRBV4-2; D is unresolved. The clonotype originates from a young man in good health. The CDR3 region is CASSQDGPQQLNEQFF. The CDR3 coding sequence is TGTGCCAGCAGCCAGGATGGACCCCAGCAACTCAATGAGCAGTTCTTC.